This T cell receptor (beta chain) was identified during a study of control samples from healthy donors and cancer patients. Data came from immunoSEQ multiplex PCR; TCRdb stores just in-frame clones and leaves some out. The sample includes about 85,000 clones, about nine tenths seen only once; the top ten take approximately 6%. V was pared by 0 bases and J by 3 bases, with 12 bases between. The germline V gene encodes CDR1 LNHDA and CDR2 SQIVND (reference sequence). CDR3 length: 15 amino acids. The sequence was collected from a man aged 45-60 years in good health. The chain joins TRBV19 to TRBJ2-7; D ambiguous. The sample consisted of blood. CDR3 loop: CASSIDRVNFYEQYF. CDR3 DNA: TGTGCCAGTAGTATAGACCGGGTCAACTTCTACGAGCAGTACTTC.